What follows are 19 T cell receptor beta chains derived from one specimen sequenced in a study of low-dose radiotherapy and immunotherapy resistance in tumors. The time point here: after trial treatment. As to treatment: LDRT plus nivolumab, ipilimumab, low-dose cyclophosphamide and aspirin (RACIN trial). With TRAV- and TRBV-specific primers, first-strand cDNA was made, covering the alpha and beta chains. TCRs were amplified for roughly 20 PCR cycles with a constant-region primer and V-primer adapter. MiXCR, applied by TCRdb to the reads, yields one record per CDR3 protein. The data contain around 100,000 distinct CDR3 sequences, roughly 19% of them singletons. The sequencing used PBMCs, collected after low-dose radiotherapy plus immunotherapy. The origin of the receptors is a female donor with ovarian cancer.

This chain connects TRBV4-2 to TRBJ2-6; unclear D gene. V was clipped by 0 bases and J by 0 bases, with 6 bases between them. Germline V lookup: CDR1 LGHNA, CDR2 YNFKEQ. The CDR3 is 16 residues long. DNA of the CDR3: TGTGCCAGCAGCCAAGATAGGAGCTCTGGGGCCAACGTCCTGACTTTC. This sequence encodes CASSQDRSSGANVLTF.

This clonotype came up many times. The V gene is TRBV30, the J gene TRBJ2-1; either TRBD1 or TRBD2 may supply D (6 bases each). The V gene lost 1 base and the J gene lost 2 bases, with 15 bases spanning the gap. There are 16 residues in the CDR3. The germline CDR1 and CDR2 sequences are GTSNPN and SVGIG (reference sequence). The CDR3 protein is CAWSERGLVAYNEQFF. The CDR3 nucleotides are TGTGCCTGGAGTGAACGGGGGCTAGTGGCCTACAATGAGCAGTTCTTC. The full variable domain, in which reference TRBV30 and TRBJ2-1 provide the parts outside the CDR3, is SQTIHQWPATLVQPVGSPLSLECTVEGTSNPNLYWYRQAAGRGLQLLFYSVGIGQISSEVPQNLSASRPQDRQFILSSKKLLLSDSGFYLCAWSERGLVAYNEQFFGPGTRLTVL.

This chain joins TRBV20-1 and TRBJ2-7, with TRBD2 matching over 12 bases. The germline CDR1 and CDR2 sequences are DFQATT and SNEGSKA (reference sequence). The V segment lost 6 bases and the J segment 3 bases; nucleotides outside the gene matches: 3. CDR3 length equals 13 residues. The CDR3: CSALTSGGYEQYF. The CDR3 DNA follows: TGCAGTGCCCTGACTAGCGGGGGCTACGAGCAGTACTTC.

In the case of this clonotype: A much larger clone differs by one base, so this may be a read error. The V gene is TRBV7-9, the J gene TRBJ1-1, with D possibly TRBD1 on 5 matching bases. CDR1 is SEHNR and CDR2 is FQNEAQ in the germline V gene (reference sequence). The V and J ends lost 10 bases and 8 bases respectively, with 23 bases between them. This CDR3 spans 14 amino acids. The CDR3 region is CANRSGLGDLEAFF. Written as DNA, the CDR3 is TGTGCCAACAGGTCCGGTCTGGGGGACCTCGAAGCTTTCTTT.

There are many counts of this clonotype. The rearrangement joins TRBV28 to TRBJ1-1; D may be TRBD1 (6 bases). The CDR3 has 15 residues. The germline V gene has CDR1 MDHEN and CDR2 SYDVKM. Trimming cost V 3 bases and J 1 base, with 12 bases left between them. CDR3 sequence reads: CASSLGGGGNTEAFF. CDR3 sequence (DNA): TGTGCCAGCAGTTTGGGGGGCGGGGGGAACACTGAAGCTTTCTTT.

This clonotype came up many times. The genes are TRBV3-1 and TRBJ2-1; weak D call: TRBD2 (5 bases). The CDR3 totals 15 residues. Germline CDR1 LGHDT, CDR2 YNNKEL (reference sequence). Between the trimmed V and J ends, which lost 4 bases and 2 bases, there was a span of 12 bases. DNA for the CDR3: TGTGCCAGCAGCCGCCGGGATGTGACCTACAATGAGCAGTTCTTC. Translation gives CASSRRDVTYNEQFF.

The table lists this clonotype with a few counts. With only one base between it and a far larger clone, this is likely a read error. V and J are TRBV5-7 and TRBJ2-3, with TRBD2 as a possible D gene (6 bases). TRBV5-7 is reported as an ORF; its role is uncertain. This CDR3 is built from 17 residues. V was trimmed by 4 bases and J by 2 bases, leaving 20 bases between them. CDR3: CASSQSRVEGTTDTQYF. The DNA of the CDR3 is TGTGCCAGCAGCCAAAGTAGGGTGGAGGGCACCACAGATACGCAGTATTTT.

The chain carries TRBV7-3 and TRBJ2-5; D might be TRBD1 or TRBD2, each matching 5 bases. CDR1 and CDR2 from the germline V gene are SGHTA and FQGTGA. This CDR3 region has 15 residues. V was clipped by 5 bases and J by 1 base, with 14 bases between them. In DNA form, the CDR3 reads TGTGCCAGCAGCGTAAGCCGGGACGTCCAAGAGACCCAGTACTTC. This sequence encodes CASSVSRDVQETQYF.

The chain joins TRBV6-6 to TRBJ2-7; 13 bases match TRBD2. Germline loops: CDR1 MNHNY, CDR2 SVGAGI (reference sequence). V was pared by 2 bases and J by 5 bases, with 15 bases of the junction left unmatched. This CDR3 contains 19 residues. The CDR3 spells CASSYPWTSGGQVPNEQYF. The CDR3, as DNA: TGTGCCAGCAGTTACCCCTGGACTAGCGGGGGACAAGTACCCAACGAGCAGTACTTC.

The table lists this clonotype with many counts. The V call is TRBV5-6, the J call TRBJ1-5; D gene ambiguous. CDR1 SGHDT and CDR2 YYEEEE come from the germline V gene. The CDR3 has 13 residues. V was shortened by 1 base and J by 7 bases, with 9 bases between the two germline ends. The CDR3 bases are TGTGCCAGCAGCTTGCAGTTTGGACAGCCCCAGCATTTT. This codes for CASSLQFGQPQHF. The whole variable domain, remainder taken from reference TRBV5-6 and TRBJ1-5, is DAGVTQSPTHLIKTRGQQVTLRCSPKSGHDTVSWYQQALGQGPQFIFQYYEEEERQRGNFPDRFSGHQFPNYSSELNVNALLLGDSALYLCASSLQFGQPQHFGDGTRLSIL.

This clonotype was seen repeatedly, ten times or more. The CDR3 is CASRATGLNEKLFF. The CDR3 DNA is TGTGCCAGCAGGGCGACAGGGCTTAATGAAAAACTGTTTTTT. The rearrangement links TRBV28 to TRBJ1-4, with 7 bases matching TRBD1. The V gene end was trimmed by 6 bases and the J gene end by 4 bases; junction bases not matched to a gene: 5. CDR1 and CDR2 (germline): MDHEN, SYDVKM. The CDR3 sequence is 14 residues long. Full variable domain (outside the CDR3, taken from reference TRBV28 and TRBJ1-4): DVKVTQSSRYLVKRTGEKVFLECVQDMDHENMFWYRQDPGLGLRLIYFSYDVKMKEKGDIPEGYSVSREKKERFSLILESASTNQTSMYLCASRATGLNEKLFFGSGTQLSVL.

Regarding this clonotype: Just one base apart from a much larger clone, this may be a read error. Likely a read error: the CDR3 ends without its conserved phenylalanine or tryptophan. The chain has TRBV7-9 and TRBJ2-7; D may be TRBD2 (6 bases). V gave up 2 bases and J gave up 4 bases, with 12 bases separating them. The V gene's germline CDR1 is SEHNR and CDR2 FQNEAQ (reference sequence). CDR3 length equals 14 residues. In nucleotides, the CDR3 is TGTGCCAGCAGCTTAATTGAAGGGACTTACGAGCAGTACTTA. It encodes CASSLIEGTYEQYL.

A word on this clonotype: This likely reflects a read error, since a far larger clone is one base away. J is TRBJ2-7 and V is TRBV24-1; D gene uncertain. Between the trimmed V and J ends, which lost 4 bases and 2 bases, there was a span of 11 bases. The CDR3 is made up of 14 amino acids. The germline CDR1 and CDR2 sequences are KGHDR and SFDVKD. The CDR3 nucleotides read TGTGCCACCAGTGAGCTGACGGATACCTACGAGCAGTACTTC. Its protein product is CATSELTDTYEQYF.

This clonotype was seen many times. The chain uses TRBV5-1 and TRBJ1-1; 10 bases fit TRBD1. Germline CDR1 reads SGHRS; CDR2 reads YFSETQ. Trimming at V came to 5 bases and at J to 4 bases, leaving 8 bases not matched to a gene. The CDR3 consists of 15 residues. The DNA for the CDR3 is TGCGCCAGCAGGGCCTGGGACAGGGGTACCACTGAAGCTTTCTTT. This codes for CASRAWDRGTTEAFF.

This clonotype showed up many times. This chain links TRBV21-1 with TRBJ2-5; the table's TRBD1 call for D was not verified on the DNA. TRBV21-1 is reported as a pseudogene. There are 15 residues in the CDR3. The CDR3 nucleotides read TGTGCCAGCAGTTTCGATTTCGCCCCCAAGGAGACCCAGTACTTC. Translation: CASSFDFAPKETQYF.

There are many counts of this clonotype. J is TRBJ1-4 and V is TRBV20-1; tentative D call: TRBD1 (6 bases). V lost 5 bases and J 0 bases, leaving 22 bases between the germline ends. This CDR3 has 18 residues. CDR1 and CDR2 (germline): DFQATT, SNEGSKA (reference sequence). The CDR3 reads CSAAERRVGTSTNEKLFF. For the CDR3, the DNA is TGCAGTGCTGCCGAACGTAGGGTGGGGACATCAACTAATGAAAAACTGTTTTTT.

This clonotype was observed at least ten times. V usage is TRBV6-2 or TRBV6-3 and J usage is TRBJ2-1; TRBD1 or TRBD2 may be the D gene (6 bases each). Germline CDR1 MNHEY, CDR2 SVGEGT. Trimming removed 0 bases at V and 0 bases at J, with 18 bases between. This CDR3 spans 19 amino acids. CDR3 sequence: CASSYSSLGGRVSYNEQFF. The CDR3 DNA reads as TGTGCCAGCAGTTACTCGTCTCTTGGGGGGCGCGTCTCCTACAATGAGCAGTTCTTC.

This clonotype was seen many times. The chain has TRBV6-2 or TRBV6-3 and TRBJ2-7; TRBD2 is a possible D gene (7 bases). CDR1 and CDR2 (germline): MNHEY, SVGEGT. The CDR3 runs to 14 residues. The germline V and J ends were trimmed by 6 bases and 2 bases, with 14 bases remaining between them. CDR3 region: CASSLRGGTYEQYF. CDR3 sequence (DNA): TGTGCCAGCAGCTTGCGCGGGGGCACCTACGAGCAGTACTTC.

This clonotype was seen repeatedly, ten times or more. The chain links TRBV11-2 to TRBJ2-1; 9 bases agree with TRBD2. V trimming: 5 bases; J trimming: 6 bases; junction bases outside the gene matches: 8. CDR3 length: 15 residues. CDR1 is SGHAT, CDR2 FQNNGV, per germline. The CDR3 DNA sequence: TGTGCCAGCAGCGTACCGGGACTAGCAGGCAATGAGCAGTTCTTC. This translates into CASSVPGLAGNEQFF. Variable domain in full (rest from reference TRBV11-2 and TRBJ2-1): EAGVAQSPRYKIIEKRQSVAFWCNPISGHATLYWYQQILGQGPKLLIQFQNNGVVDDSQLPKDRFSAERLKGVDSTLKIQPAKLEDSAVYLCASSVPGLAGNEQFFGPGTRLTVL.